The present entry profiles one T cell receptor (beta chain) with its context. In the naive CD8 group, cells lacked CD45RO and were positively selected for CCR7, so terminally differentiated effector memory CD45RA+ cells were left out. CDR3 length equals 14 residues. Per the germline V gene, CDR1 is PRHDT and CDR2 is FYEKMQ (reference sequence). V lost 5 bases and J 4 bases, leaving 13 bases between the germline ends. This entry is derived from a study of shared clonotypes between healthy human individuals. Measured with immunoSEQ multiplex PCR; TCRdb has only the in-frame clones, and not every one. This table holds some 2,000,000 clones, about 95% found once.

This sequence originates from a man between 18 and 35 years old in good health. The V gene is TRBV13, the J gene TRBJ2-3; D possibly corresponds to TRBD2 (6 bases). The sample consisted of naive CD8+ T cells sorted from blood. This CDR3 reads CASSTRRDADTQYF. The CDR3 region has the DNA TGTGCCAGCAGCACCCGGAGGGACGCAGATACGCAGTATTTT. Full variable domain (rest looked up from reference TRBV13 and TRBJ2-3): AAGVIQSPRHLIKEKRETATLKCYPIPRHDTVYWYQQGPGQDPQFLISFYEKMQSDKGSIPDRFSAQQFSDYHSELNMSSLELGDSALYFCASSTRRDADTQYFGPGTRLTVL.